This T cell receptor beta chain was sequenced during a study of metastatic and nonmetastatic thyroid tumors (dated by TCRdb to the early 2020s). At the level of the whole study: Repertoires from peripheral blood and from tumor or nodule tissue samples of malignant and benign thyroid patients were compared.

The library was obtained by PCR. The instrument given in TCRdb is Illumina HiSeq 4000. High-throughput sequencing was used to profile the TCR beta-chain CDR3 region of each patient. Per the source publication's procedure: A classifier to discriminate distant-metastatic papillary thyroid cancer patients was built from CDR3 differences across clinicopathological groups. The Shannon index was used to assess repertoire diversity, and the Morisita-Horn index was used to assess tumor-blood repertoire similarity. The public reads were reprocessed in TCRdb via fastp at Q25 and MiXCR, keeping in-frame beta chains. What appears here as the V and J calls and clone size reflects TCRdb's work, not the paper's. In all, the sample holds 17,000 or so clones, and about a fifth of those were seen once. About a sixth of the sample rests with the top ten. Concerning this clone: Its antigen specificity is not known. Qualities for individual bases were not recorded, and no much larger clone is one base off.

None of the patients had been given any treatment before thyroid surgery. Using T-cell receptor beta sequencing, the researchers looked back retrospectively at clinical samples from patients, gathered between about 2012 and 2019. The research as a whole found: In both blood and tumor samples, TCR beta diversity was reported to be significantly higher in malignant tumors than in benign nodules.

The junction shows trimming of 1 base on V and 0 bases on J, plus 10 bases between the germline ends. The CDR3 runs 15 residues from the cysteine to the phenylalanine. Only CDR3 DNA remains: 45 bases, in frame from the first base. Sequences SGHAT (CDR1) and FQNNGV (CDR2) are obtained from the germline V gene. The specimen sequenced was tumor tissue. This receptor was identified in a female donor with papillary thyroid cancer or a benign thyroid nodule (not recorded which). Some clones in this sample may be carry-over from other donors' samples. The V and J genes are TRBV11-2 and TRBJ2-7; the D gene assignment is perhaps TRBD1 or TRBD2, with each matching 5 bases. The nucleotide sequence is TGTGCCAGCAGCTTAGTGGTCGGGGCCTCCTACGAGCAGTACTTC. Translated, this gives CASSLVVGASYEQYF.